The sequence of this T cell receptor beta chain was determined in a study of T cell repertoires in cytomegalovirus infection. About the research overall: Carrying CMV and the relevant HLA type showed in public TCR beta signatures. Overall study results and limits: In two of eight donors, the top clonotype was HLA-C-restricted CMV-specific.

This clonotype turned up a few times. The antigen is undetermined. Trimming took 5 bases from V and 2 from J, leaving 34 bases between them. This CDR3 contains 22 residues. TCRdb analysed the reads with MiXCR anew, one entry per CDR3 protein. This sample has about 570,000 distinct CDR3 sequences; around two fifths occur once, and the top ten carry around 50%. Material: cultured PBMCs, obtained from culture after CMV antigen stimulation. The V gene is TRBV12-3 or TRBV12-4, the J gene TRBJ1-3, with unresolved D. This receptor was taken from a human donor in good health (CMV status not recorded). Some clones in this sample may be carry-over from other donors' samples. The CDR3: CASSPDSFIPPSGSEAGNTIYF. The CDR3 DNA reads as TGTGCCAGCAGTCCCGACTCCTTTATTCCCCCTTCCGGATCCGAAGCTGGAAACACCATATATTTT.